These 25 T cell receptor beta chains were all obtained from the same sample, sequenced in a study of T cells after yellow fever vaccination. TCRdb redid the calling of the 5' RACE reads with MiXCR, one entry per CDR3 protein. The profile covers more than 450,000 distinct CDR3 sequences, with 21% appearing a single time and less than 20% taken by the ten largest. Material: PBMCs, obtained roughly 23 days after the first yellow fever vaccination. All receptors derive from a man younger than 30 who received the YFV17D yellow fever vaccine.

This rearrangement joins TRBV20-1 to TRBJ1-6; perhaps TRBD1 as D (5 bases). This CDR3 comprises 16 residues. The germline gives CDR1 DFQATT, CDR2 SNEGSKA (reference sequence). The V end lost 1 base, the J end lost 0 bases, and 10 bases lay between the germline ends. The CDR3 sequence: CSARADRYSYNSPLHF. For the CDR3, the DNA is TGCAGTGCTAGAGCTGACAGATACTCCTATAATTCACCCCTCCACTTT.

The genes are TRBV10-3 and TRBJ1-1; 10 bases align to TRBD1. V was clipped by 10 bases and J by 3 bases; unmatched bases: 8. The CDR3 is 14 amino acids. In germline, CDR1 is ENHRY, CDR2 SYGVKD. CDR3 in amino acids: CATAGTGVYTEAFF. CDR3 DNA sequence: TGTGCCACCGCCGGGACAGGGGTGTACACTGAAGCTTTCTTT.

The chain combines TRBV4-1 with TRBJ2-7; D unclear. Per the germline V gene, CDR1 is MGHRA and CDR2 is YSYEKL. The CDR3 is made up of 17 amino acids. Trimming took off 0 bases at V and 5 bases at J, with 20 bases between the two ends. This CDR3 reads CASSQDAWIGPADEQYF. The DNA of the CDR3 is TGCGCCAGCAGCCAAGACGCTTGGATCGGACCTGCGGACGAGCAGTACTTC.

The rearrangement joins TRBV2 to TRBJ2-2; D is ambiguous. The V gene lost 5 bases and the J gene lost 2 bases, with 9 bases spanning the gap. Germline loops: CDR1 SNHLY, CDR2 FYNNEI. The CDR3 length is 14 residues. The CDR3 nucleotides are TGTGCCAGCAGTTCTGTGGGTAACACCGGGGAGCTGTTTTTT. Protein sequence: CASSSVGNTGELFF.

CDR3 amino acids: CASSSRRATNEKLFF. CDR3 in DNA: TGTGCCAGCAGCTCGAGGAGGGCAACTAATGAAAAACTGTTTTTT. This sequence joins TRBV13 and TRBJ1-4; the D is unclear. The CDR3 has 15 amino acids. The germline CDR1 and CDR2 sequences are PRHDT and FYEKMQ (reference sequence). V was cut by 4 bases and J by 0 bases, with 9 bases left in between.

This chain connects TRBV29-1 to TRBJ2-2; 10 bases are shared with TRBD2. This CDR3 spans 14 amino acids. Trimming at V came to 6 bases and at J to 4 bases, leaving 5 bases not matched to a gene. The germline V gene encodes CDR1 SQVTM and CDR2 ANQGSEA. The CDR3 DNA sequence: TGCAGCGTCCAGCGGGGGGGCCCCACCGGGGAGCTGTTTTTT. Its translation is CSVQRGGPTGELFF.

The gene calls are TRBV2 and TRBJ2-3; no firm D call. The V and J ends lost 4 bases and 6 bases respectively, with 11 bases between them. Germline V CDR1 and CDR2: SNHLY, FYNNEI. The CDR3 covers 13 residues. The CDR3 is CASSGPLGDTQYF. DNA for the CDR3: TGTGCCAGCAGTGGGCCCCTGGGGGATACGCAGTATTTT.

In its sample, this clonotype was seen a few times. The chain recombines TRBV20-1 with TRBJ2-3, with D possibly TRBD1 on 6 matching bases. The CDR3 extends over 14 amino acids. The V gene lost 0 bases and the J gene lost 6 bases, with 13 bases spanning the gap. Germline CDR1 DFQATT, CDR2 SNEGSKA (reference sequence). The CDR3 loop is CSAREDSEIDTQYF. Here the CDR3 DNA reads TGCAGTGCTAGAGAGGACAGTGAAATTGATACGCAGTATTTT.

The table lists this clonotype with a few counts. This chain connects TRBV6-2 or TRBV6-3 to TRBJ2-1, with a weak D call TRBD1 (6 bases). The germline CDR1 and CDR2 sequences are MNHEY and SVGEGT. The V end was cut by 5 bases, the J end by 5 bases, with 19 bases between. This CDR3 is 16 amino acids long. The CDR3 reads CASSAGDKWVNNEQFF. In nucleotides, the CDR3 is TGTGCCAGCAGTGCCGGGGACAAATGGGTAAACAATGAGCAGTTCTTC.

This clonotype was seen a few times. The chain combines TRBV5-1 with TRBJ2-2; D possibly corresponds to TRBD2 (5 bases). Trimming left V 4 bases short and J 0 bases short, with 7 bases between. There are 14 residues in the CDR3. The germline V gene encodes CDR1 SGHRS and CDR2 YFSETQ. This CDR3 is CASSEGTNTGELFF. The CDR3 DNA reads TGCGCCAGCAGCGAGGGTACGAACACCGGGGAGCTGTTTTTT.

This clonotype appeared a few times. The rearrangement links TRBV7-9 to TRBJ2-5, with a weak D call TRBD1 (7 bases). The CDR3 has 15 residues. Trimming left V 3 bases short and J 1 base short, with 12 bases between. Germline loops: CDR1 SEHNR, CDR2 FQNEAQ (reference sequence). The CDR3 bases are TGTGCCAGCAGCTTCCAGGGGGGCTTCCAAGAGACCCAGTACTTC. Translation gives CASSFQGGFQETQYF. The full variable domain, rest sourced from reference TRBV7-9 and TRBJ2-5, is DTGVSQNPRHKITKRGQNVTFRCDPISEHNRLYWYRQTLGQGPEFLTYFQNEAQLEKSRLLSDRFSAERPKGSFSTLEIQRTEQGDSAMYLCASSFQGGFQETQYFGPGTRLLVL.

The chain carries TRBV12-3 or TRBV12-4 and TRBJ1-5; maybe TRBD1 (5 bases). The CDR3 contains 14 residues. Trimming removed 8 bases from V and 7 bases from J, with 18 bases in between. CDR3 amino acids: CASGGAGNDQPQHF. CDR3 bases: TGTGCCAGCGGAGGGGCAGGGAACGACCAGCCCCAGCATTTT.

This clonotype has just a few counts. This rearrangement joins TRBV20-1 to TRBJ2-3; D is perhaps TRBD2 (6 bases). Trimming left V 3 bases short and J 3 bases short, with 7 bases between. The CDR3 is 12 residues long. CDR1 and CDR2 (germline): DFQATT, SNEGSKA (reference sequence). CDR3 nucleotides: TGCAGTGCTAGCCGGGGGACAGATACGCAGTATTTT. It specifies CSASRGTDTQYF.

This clonotype occurred many times. The chain links TRBV27 to TRBJ2-1; D gene uncertain. Germline CDR1 MNHEY, CDR2 SMNVEV (reference sequence). The CDR3 length is 14 residues. The V end was cut by 0 bases, the J end by 7 bases, with 10 bases between. The CDR3 DNA reads as TGTGCCAGCAGTTTATCGCTTCGGGTGAATGAGCAGTTCTTC. It specifies CASSLSLRVNEQFF.

The chain recombines TRBV6-5 with TRBJ2-5; D gene uncertain. CDR3 length: 12 amino acids. V was trimmed by 2 bases and J by 3 bases, leaving 4 bases between them. CDR1 and CDR2 (germline): MNHEY, SVGAGI. CDR3 DNA sequence: TGTGCCAGCAGTTACGCCAAAGAGACCCAGTACTTC. It is translated as CASSYAKETQYF.

This clonotype has more than one count but fewer than ten. This chain uses TRBV5-1 with TRBJ1-2; a weak D match, TRBD1 (6 bases). The CDR3 is 14 amino acids. V was shortened by 3 bases and J by 2 bases, with 11 bases between the two germline ends. Per the germline V gene, CDR1 is SGHRS and CDR2 is YFSETQ. The CDR3 region is CASSSATGNYGYTF. Written as DNA, the CDR3 is TGCGCCAGCAGCTCCGCGACAGGAAACTATGGCTACACCTTC.

V usage is TRBV3-1 and J usage is TRBJ2-7; D unclear. CDR3 length: 14 amino acids. CDR1 and CDR2 (germline): LGHDT, YNNKEL (reference sequence). V lost 1 base and J 5 bases, leaving 12 bases between the germline ends. The CDR3 nucleotides read TGTGCCAGCAGCCAAGTAAAGATAGGCCACGAGCAGTACTTC. It is translated as CASSQVKIGHEQYF.

The chain is built from TRBV5-6 and TRBJ1-1; perhaps TRBD1 as D (6 bases). Trimming shortened V by 6 bases and J by 1 base, and 10 bases separated the two germline ends. The CDR3 extends over 13 amino acids. Germline assignment: CDR1 SGHDT and CDR2 YYEEEE. This CDR3 reads CASITGWNTEAFF. CDR3 sequence (DNA): TGTGCCAGCATCACAGGGTGGAACACTGAAGCTTTCTTT. Combining the CDR3 with reference TRBV5-6 and TRBJ1-1 gives the whole variable domain DAGVTQSPTHLIKTRGQQVTLRCSPKSGHDTVSWYQQALGQGPQFIFQYYEEEERQRGNFPDRFSGHQFPNYSSELNVNALLLGDSALYLCASITGWNTEAFFGQGTRLTVV.

The chain links TRBV24-1 to TRBJ2-2, with D uncertain. Germline V gives CDR1 KGHDR, CDR2 SFDVKD. V lost 2 bases, J lost 6 bases, and 6 bases lay in between. There are 13 residues in the CDR3. The CDR3 sequence is CATSDSTAGELFF. As DNA, the CDR3 is TGTGCCACCAGTGATTCAACCGCCGGGGAGCTGTTTTTT.

This clonotype was counted only a few times. The chain joins TRBV12-3 or TRBV12-4 to TRBJ2-5; D assignment may be TRBD1 or TRBD2 (5 bases each). The CDR3 has 13 residues. V was cut by 7 bases and J by 4 bases, with 13 bases left in between. The CDR3, as DNA: TGTGCCAGCATTCCTCGGGACGGAGAGACCCAGTACTTC. Protein: CASIPRDGETQYF.

The chain employs TRBV4-1 and TRBJ1-4, with TRBD1 as a possible D gene (5 bases). The CDR3 has 16 residues. The V and J ends lost 4 bases and 7 bases respectively, with 19 bases between them. Germline V gives CDR1 MGHRA, CDR2 YSYEKL. The CDR3 bases are TGCGCCAGCAGCCCTACAGTTGGGGGGTTGGGTGAAAAACTGTTTTTT. Its translation: CASSPTVGGLGEKLFF.

V is TRBV6-1 and J is TRBJ2-2, with 7 nucleotides matching TRBD1. The V gene end was trimmed by 10 bases and the J gene end by 2 bases; junction bases not matched to a gene: 4. The length of the CDR3 is 13 residues. Germline CDR1 and CDR2: MNHNS and SASEGT. The CDR3 DNA reads as TGTGCCACCGGGACAGATAACACCGGGGAGCTGTTTTTT. It is translated as CATGTDNTGELFF.

This chain uses TRBV11-3 with TRBJ2-1; 7 bases agree with TRBD1. CDR1 and CDR2 from the germline V gene are SGHNT and YENEEA. The V gene end was trimmed by 8 bases and the J gene end by 9 bases; junction bases not matched to a gene: 10. CDR3 size: 13 residues. CDR3 sequence (DNA): TGTGCCAGCCAAACTACGCCAGGGGGTGAGCAGTTCTTC. This sequence encodes CASQTTPGGEQFF. Full variable domain (outside the CDR3, taken from reference TRBV11-3 and TRBJ2-1): EAGVVQSPRYKIIEKKQPVAFWCNPISGHNTLYWYLQNLGQGPELLIRYENEEAVDDSQLPKDRFSAERLKGVDSTLKIQPAELGDSAVYLCASQTTPGGEQFFGPGTRLTVL.

The CDR3 spells CASSSDSPYEQYF. CDR3 DNA: TGTGCCAGCAGCTCAGACAGCCCCTACGAGCAGTACTTC. The chain has TRBV7-9 and TRBJ2-7; possibly TRBD1 for D (5 bases). CDR1 is SEHNR and CDR2 is FQNEAQ in the germline V gene (reference sequence). The V gene lost 4 bases and the J gene lost 2 bases, with 9 bases spanning the gap. This CDR3 spans 13 amino acids.

This clonotype was counted a few times. The chain carries TRBV5-1 and TRBJ2-1; 7 positions match TRBD2. The CDR3 is 14 amino acids. The germline V gene has CDR1 SGHRS and CDR2 YFSETQ. V trimming: 4 bases; J trimming: 9 bases; junction bases outside the gene matches: 10. The CDR3 loop reads CASSSRGGGSEQFF. The DNA of the CDR3 is TGCGCCAGCAGCAGCCGGGGCGGGGGAAGTGAGCAGTTCTTC.